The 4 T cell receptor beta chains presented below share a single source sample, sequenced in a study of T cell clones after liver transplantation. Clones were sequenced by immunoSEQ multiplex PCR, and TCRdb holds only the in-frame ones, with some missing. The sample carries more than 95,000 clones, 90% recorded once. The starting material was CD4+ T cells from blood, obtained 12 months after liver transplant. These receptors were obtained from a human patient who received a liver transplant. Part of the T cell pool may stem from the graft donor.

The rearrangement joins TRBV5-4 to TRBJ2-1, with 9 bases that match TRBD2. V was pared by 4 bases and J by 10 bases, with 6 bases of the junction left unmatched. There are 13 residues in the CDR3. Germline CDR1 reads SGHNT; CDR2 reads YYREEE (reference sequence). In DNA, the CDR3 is TGTGCCAGCAGCGATAGCGGGGGAAGGGAGCAGTTCTTC. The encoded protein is CASSDSGGREQFF.

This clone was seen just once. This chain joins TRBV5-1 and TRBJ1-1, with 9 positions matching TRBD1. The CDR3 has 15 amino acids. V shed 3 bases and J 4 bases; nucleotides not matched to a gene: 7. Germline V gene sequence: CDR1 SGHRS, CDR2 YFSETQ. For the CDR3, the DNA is TGCGCCAGCAGCTCTACCGGGACAGGGTTCACTGAAGCTTTCTTT. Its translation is CASSSTGTGFTEAFF. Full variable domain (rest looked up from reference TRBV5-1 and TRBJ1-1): KAGVTQTPRYLIKTRGQQVTLSCSPISGHRSVSWYQQTPGQGLQFLFEYFSETQRNKGNFPGRFSGRQFSNSRSEMNVSTLELGDSALYLCASSSTGTGFTEAFFGQGTRLTVV.

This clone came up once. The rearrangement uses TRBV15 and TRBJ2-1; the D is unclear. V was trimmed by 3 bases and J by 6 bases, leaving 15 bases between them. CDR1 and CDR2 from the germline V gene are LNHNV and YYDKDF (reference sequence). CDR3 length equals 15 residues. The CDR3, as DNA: TGTGCCACCAGCAGCTCTCTACCGAGTGTCAATGAGCAGTTCTTC. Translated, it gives CATSSSLPSVNEQFF.

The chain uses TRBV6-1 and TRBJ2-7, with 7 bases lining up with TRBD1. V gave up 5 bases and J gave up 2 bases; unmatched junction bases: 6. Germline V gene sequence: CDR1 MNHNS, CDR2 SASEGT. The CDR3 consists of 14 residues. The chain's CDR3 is CASSSRQGPYEQYF. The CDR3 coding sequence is TGTGCCAGCAGTTCTAGACAGGGTCCCTACGAGCAGTACTTC.